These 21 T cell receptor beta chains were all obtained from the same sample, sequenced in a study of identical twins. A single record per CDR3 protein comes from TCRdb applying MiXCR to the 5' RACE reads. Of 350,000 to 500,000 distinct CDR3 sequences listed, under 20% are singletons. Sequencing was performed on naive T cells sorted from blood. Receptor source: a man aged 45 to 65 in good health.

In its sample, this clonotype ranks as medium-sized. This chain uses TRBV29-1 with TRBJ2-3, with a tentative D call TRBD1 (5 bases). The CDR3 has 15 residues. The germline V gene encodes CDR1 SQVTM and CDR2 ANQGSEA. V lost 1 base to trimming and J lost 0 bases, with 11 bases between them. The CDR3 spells CSVEVKGSSTDTQYF. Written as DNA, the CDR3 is TGCAGCGTTGAAGTTAAGGGGTCTAGCACAGATACGCAGTATTTT.

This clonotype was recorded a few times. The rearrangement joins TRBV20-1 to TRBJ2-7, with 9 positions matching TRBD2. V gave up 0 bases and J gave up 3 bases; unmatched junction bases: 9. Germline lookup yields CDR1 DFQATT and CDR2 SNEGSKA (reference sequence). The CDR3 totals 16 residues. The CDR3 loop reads CSAREAPGLAYYEQYF. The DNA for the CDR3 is TGCAGTGCTAGAGAAGCTCCGGGACTAGCATACTACGAGCAGTACTTC.

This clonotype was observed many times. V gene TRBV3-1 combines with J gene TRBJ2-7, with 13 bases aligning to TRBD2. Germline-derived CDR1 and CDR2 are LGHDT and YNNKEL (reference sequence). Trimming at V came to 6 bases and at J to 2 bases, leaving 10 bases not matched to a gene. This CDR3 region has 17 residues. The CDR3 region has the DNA TGTGCCAGCAGTCCCACACTCGGGACTAGCGGGGCCTACGAGCAGTACTTC. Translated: CASSPTLGTSGAYEQYF.

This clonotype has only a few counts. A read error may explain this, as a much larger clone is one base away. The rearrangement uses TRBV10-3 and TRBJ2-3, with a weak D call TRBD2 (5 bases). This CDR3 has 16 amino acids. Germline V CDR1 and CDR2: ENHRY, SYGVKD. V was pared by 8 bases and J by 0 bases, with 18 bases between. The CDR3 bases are TGTGCCATCGGTGGCCGAGGCGGGCAGAGCACAGATACGCAGTATTTT. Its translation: CAIGGRGGQSTDTQYF.

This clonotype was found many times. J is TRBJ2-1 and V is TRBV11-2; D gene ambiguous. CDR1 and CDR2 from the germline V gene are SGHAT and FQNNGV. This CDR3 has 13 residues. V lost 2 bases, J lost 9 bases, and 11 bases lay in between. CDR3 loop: CASSLTGYLEQFF. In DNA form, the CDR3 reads TGTGCCAGCAGCTTAACGGGTTACCTTGAGCAGTTCTTC.

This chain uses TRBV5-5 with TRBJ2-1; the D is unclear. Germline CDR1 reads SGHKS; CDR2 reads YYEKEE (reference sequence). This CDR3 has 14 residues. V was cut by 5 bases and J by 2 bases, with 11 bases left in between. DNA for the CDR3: TGTGCCAGCAGAGCCGACGGAGCCTACAATGAGCAGTTCTTC. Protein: CASRADGAYNEQFF.

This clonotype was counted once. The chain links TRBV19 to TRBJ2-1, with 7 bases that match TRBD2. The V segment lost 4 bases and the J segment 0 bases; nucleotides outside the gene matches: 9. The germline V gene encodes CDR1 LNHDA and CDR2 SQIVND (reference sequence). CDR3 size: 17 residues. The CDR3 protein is CASSRLRGRGSYNEQFF. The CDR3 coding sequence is TGTGCCAGTAGTAGGCTCCGGGGGAGGGGCTCCTACAATGAGCAGTTCTTC.

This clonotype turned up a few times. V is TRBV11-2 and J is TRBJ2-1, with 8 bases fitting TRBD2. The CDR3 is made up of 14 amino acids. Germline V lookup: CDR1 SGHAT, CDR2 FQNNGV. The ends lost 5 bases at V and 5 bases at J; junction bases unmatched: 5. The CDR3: CASSPRLAHNEQFF. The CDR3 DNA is TGTGCCAGCAGCCCCCGACTAGCGCACAATGAGCAGTTCTTC.

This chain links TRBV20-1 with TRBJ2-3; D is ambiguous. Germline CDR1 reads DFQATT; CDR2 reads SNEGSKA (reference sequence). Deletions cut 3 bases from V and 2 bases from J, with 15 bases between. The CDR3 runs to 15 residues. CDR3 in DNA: TGCAGTGCTAGCTCTAGGGTTGGATACACAGATACGCAGTATTTT. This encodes CSASSRVGYTDTQYF.

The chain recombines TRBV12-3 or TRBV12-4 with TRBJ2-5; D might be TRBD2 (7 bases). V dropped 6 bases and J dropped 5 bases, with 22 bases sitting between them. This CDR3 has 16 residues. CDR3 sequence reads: CASSLHWRGRGETQYF. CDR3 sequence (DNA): TGTGCCAGCAGCCTCCATTGGCGGGGGAGGGGGGAGACCCAGTACTTC.

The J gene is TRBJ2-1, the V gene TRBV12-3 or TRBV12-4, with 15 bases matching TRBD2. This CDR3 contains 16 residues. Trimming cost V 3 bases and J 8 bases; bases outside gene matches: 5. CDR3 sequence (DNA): TGTGCCAGCAGTTTCGGACTAGCGGGGGGGCCCCATGAGCAGTTCTTC. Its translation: CASSFGLAGGPHEQFF.

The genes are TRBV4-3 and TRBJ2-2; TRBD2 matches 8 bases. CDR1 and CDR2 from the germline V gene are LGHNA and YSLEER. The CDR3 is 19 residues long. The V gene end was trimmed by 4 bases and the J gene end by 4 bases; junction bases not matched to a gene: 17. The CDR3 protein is CASSPRWHSGTSGTGELFF. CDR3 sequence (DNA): TGCGCCAGCAGCCCAAGATGGCATAGCGGGACGTCGGGCACCGGGGAGCTGTTTTTT.

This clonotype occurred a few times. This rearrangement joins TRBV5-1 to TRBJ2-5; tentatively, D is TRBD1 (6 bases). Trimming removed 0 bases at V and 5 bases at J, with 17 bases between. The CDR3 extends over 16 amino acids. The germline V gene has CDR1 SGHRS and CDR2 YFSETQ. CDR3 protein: CASSLGGRGVLETQYF. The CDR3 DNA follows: TGCGCCAGCAGCTTGGGCGGCAGGGGAGTGTTGGAGACCCAGTACTTC. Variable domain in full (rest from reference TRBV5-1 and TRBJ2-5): KAGVTQTPRYLIKTRGQQVTLSCSPISGHRSVSWYQQTPGQGLQFLFEYFSETQRNKGNFPGRFSGRQFSNSRSEMNVSTLELGDSALYLCASSLGGRGVLETQYFGPGTRLLVL.

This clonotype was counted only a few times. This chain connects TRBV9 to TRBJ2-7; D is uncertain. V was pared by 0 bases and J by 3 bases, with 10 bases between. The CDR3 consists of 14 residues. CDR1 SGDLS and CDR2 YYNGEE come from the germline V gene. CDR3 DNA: TGTGCCAGCAGCGTAGGGACGGGTATCTACGAGCAGTACTTC. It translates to CASSVGTGIYEQYF.

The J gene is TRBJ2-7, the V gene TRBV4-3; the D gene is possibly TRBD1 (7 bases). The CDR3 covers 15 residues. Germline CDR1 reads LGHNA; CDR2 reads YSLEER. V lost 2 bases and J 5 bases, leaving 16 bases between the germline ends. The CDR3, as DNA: TGCGCCAGCAGCCAATCCTTGACAGGGAGGAACGAGCAGTACTTC. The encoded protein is CASSQSLTGRNEQYF.

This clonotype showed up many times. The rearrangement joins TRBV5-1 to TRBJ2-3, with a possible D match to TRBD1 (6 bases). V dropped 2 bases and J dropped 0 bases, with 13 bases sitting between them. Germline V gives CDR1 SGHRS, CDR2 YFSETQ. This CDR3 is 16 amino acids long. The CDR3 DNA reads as TGCGCCAGCAGCTTCATACCGGGACACAGCACAGATACGCAGTATTTT. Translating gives CASSFIPGHSTDTQYF.

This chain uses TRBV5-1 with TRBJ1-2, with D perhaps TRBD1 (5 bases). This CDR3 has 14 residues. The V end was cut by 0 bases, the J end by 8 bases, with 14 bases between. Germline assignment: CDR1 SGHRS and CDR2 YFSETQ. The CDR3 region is CASSLAGRAEGYTF. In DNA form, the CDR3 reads TGCGCCAGCAGCTTGGCCGGCAGGGCGGAGGGCTACACCTTC.

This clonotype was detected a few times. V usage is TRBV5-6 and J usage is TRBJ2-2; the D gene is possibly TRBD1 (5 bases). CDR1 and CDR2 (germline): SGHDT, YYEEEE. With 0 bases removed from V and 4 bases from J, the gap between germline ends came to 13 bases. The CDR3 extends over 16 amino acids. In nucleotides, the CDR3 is TGTGCCAGCAGCTTGGCGTTTGTCAGGGCCACCGGGGAGCTGTTTTTT. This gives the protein CASSLAFVRATGELFF.

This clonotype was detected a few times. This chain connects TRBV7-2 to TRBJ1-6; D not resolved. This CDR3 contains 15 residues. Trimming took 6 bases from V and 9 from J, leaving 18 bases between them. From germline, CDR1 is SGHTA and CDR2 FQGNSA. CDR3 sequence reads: CASSSGPTRRSPLHF. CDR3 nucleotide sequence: TGTGCCAGCAGTTCTGGCCCAACTAGGCGTTCACCCCTCCACTTT.

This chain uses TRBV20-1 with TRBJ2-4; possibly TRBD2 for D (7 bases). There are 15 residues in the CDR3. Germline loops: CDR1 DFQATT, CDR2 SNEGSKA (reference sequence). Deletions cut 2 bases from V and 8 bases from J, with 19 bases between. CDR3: CSARLKPGAGDIQYF. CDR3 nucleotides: TGCAGTGCTAGACTTAAACCAGGGGCGGGAGACATTCAGTACTTC.

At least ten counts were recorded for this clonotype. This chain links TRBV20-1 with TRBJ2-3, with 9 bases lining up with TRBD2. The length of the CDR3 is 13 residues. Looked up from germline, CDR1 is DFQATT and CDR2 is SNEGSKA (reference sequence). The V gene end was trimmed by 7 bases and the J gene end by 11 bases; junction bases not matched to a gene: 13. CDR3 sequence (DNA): TGCAGTGTGGCTAGCGGGGAGTACTTAGGGCAGTATTTT. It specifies CSVASGEYLGQYF.